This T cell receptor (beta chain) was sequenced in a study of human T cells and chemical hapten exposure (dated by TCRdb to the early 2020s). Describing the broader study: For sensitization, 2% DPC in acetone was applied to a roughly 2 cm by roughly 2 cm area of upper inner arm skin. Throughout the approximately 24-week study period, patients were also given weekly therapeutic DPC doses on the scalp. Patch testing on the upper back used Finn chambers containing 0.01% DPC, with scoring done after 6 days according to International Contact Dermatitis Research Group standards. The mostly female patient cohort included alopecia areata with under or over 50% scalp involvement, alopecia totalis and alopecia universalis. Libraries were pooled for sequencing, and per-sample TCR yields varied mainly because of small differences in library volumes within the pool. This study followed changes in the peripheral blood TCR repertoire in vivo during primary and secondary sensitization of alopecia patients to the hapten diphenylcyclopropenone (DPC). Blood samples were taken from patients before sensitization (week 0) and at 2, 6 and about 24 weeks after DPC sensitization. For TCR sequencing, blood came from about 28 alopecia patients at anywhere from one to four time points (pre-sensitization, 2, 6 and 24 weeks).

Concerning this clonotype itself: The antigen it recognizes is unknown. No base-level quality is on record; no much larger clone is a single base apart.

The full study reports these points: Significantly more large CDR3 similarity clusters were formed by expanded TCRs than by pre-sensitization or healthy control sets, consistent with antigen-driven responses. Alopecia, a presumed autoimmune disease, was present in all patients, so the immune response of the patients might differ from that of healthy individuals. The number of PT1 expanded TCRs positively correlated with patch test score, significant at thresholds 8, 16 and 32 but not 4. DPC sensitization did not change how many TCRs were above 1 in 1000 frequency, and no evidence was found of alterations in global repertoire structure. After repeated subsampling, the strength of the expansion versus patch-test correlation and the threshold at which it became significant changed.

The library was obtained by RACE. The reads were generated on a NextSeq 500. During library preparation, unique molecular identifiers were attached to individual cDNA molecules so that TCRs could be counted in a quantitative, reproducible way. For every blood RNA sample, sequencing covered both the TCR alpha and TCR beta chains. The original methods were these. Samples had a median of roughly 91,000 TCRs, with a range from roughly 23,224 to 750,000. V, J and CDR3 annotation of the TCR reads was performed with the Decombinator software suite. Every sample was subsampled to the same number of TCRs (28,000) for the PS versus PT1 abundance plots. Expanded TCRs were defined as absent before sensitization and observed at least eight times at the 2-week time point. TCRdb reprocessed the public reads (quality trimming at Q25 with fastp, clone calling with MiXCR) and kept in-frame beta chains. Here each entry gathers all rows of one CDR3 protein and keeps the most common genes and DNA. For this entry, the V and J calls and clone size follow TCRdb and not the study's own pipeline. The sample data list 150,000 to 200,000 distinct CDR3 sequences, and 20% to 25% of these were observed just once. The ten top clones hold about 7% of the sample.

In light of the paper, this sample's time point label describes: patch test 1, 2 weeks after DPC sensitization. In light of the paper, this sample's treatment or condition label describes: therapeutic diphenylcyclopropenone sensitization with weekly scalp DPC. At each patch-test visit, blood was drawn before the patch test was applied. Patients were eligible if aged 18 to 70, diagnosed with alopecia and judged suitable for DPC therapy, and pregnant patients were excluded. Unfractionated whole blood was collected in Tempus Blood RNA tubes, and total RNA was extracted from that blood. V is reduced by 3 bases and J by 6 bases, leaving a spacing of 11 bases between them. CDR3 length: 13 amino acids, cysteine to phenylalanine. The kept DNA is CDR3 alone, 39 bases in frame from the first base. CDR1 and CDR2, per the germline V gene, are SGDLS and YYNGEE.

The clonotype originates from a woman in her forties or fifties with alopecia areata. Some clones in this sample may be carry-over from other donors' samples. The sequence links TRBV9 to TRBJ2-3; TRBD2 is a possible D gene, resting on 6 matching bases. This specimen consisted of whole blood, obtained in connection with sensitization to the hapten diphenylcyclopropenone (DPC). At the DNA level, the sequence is TGTGCCAGCAGCGCGGTAGCGGCGGATACGCAGTATTTT. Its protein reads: CASSAVAADTQYF.